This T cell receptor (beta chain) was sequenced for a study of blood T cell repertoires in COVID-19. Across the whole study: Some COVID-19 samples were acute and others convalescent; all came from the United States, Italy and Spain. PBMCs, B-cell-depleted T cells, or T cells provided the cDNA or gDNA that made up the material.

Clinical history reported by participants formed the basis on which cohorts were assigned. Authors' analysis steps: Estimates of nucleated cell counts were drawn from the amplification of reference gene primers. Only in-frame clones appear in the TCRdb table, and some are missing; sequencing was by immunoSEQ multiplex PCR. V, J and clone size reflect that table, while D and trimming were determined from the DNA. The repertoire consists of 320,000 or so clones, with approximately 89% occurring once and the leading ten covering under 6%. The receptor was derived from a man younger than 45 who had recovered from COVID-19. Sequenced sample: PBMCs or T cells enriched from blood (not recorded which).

The chain's CDR3 is CASTEREKSSPLHF. CDR3 DNA: TGTGCCAGTACTGAGCGGGAGAAGAGTTCACCCCTCCACTTT. V usage is TRBV19 and J usage is TRBJ1-6; no clear D. This CDR3 spans 14 amino acids. Germline CDR1 LNHDA, CDR2 SQIVND (reference sequence). The V end lost 7 bases, the J end lost 9 bases, and 16 bases lay between the germline ends.